Listed below are T cell receptor beta chains from one sample, sequenced in a study of T cell changes during pregnancy in multiple sclerosis. TCRdb's copy holds only in-frame clones and misses some; the assay was immunoSEQ multiplex PCR. The repertoire holds under 85,000 clones, about 91% seen once, with 0.29% in the top ten. The source material was CD4+ T cells from peripheral blood mononuclear cells, sampled in the third trimester of pregnancy. These receptors came from a female donor in good health, enrolled as a control in a pregnancy study. The CDR3 runs from the conserved cysteine through the conserved F or W. A D gene is named only where the DNA matches it firmly. Clone size appears in some rows only: once, few, many, or a class for an expanded clone.

>TRBV5-6|NA|NA|TRBJ1-6
TGTGCCAGCAGCTTCCCGCAGGGGAGCTCCTATAATTCACCCCTCCACTTT
CASSFPQGSSYNSPLHF
>TRBV9|NA|NA|TRBJ1-4
TGTGCCAGCAGCGTAGATGGGAAGACTACCGAAAAACTGTTTTTT
CASSVDGKTTEKLFF
>TRBV11-2|NA|NA|TRBJ1-4
TGTGCCAGCTTATTTAATGAAAAACTGTTTTTT
CASLFNEKLFF
>TRBV19|NA|NA|TRBJ2-1
TGTGCCAGTAGTATAGGGGGGGTAACCTACAATGAGCAGTTCTTC
CASSIGGVTYNEQFF
>TRBV6-6|TRBD2|NA|TRBJ2-7
TGTGCCAGCAGAACCGGGACTAGCGGGGGCTACGAGCAGTACTTC
CASRTGTSGGYEQYF
>TRBV5-1|NA|NA|TRBJ1-5
TGCGCCAGCAGCTTGGCCGCCTACACAGATACGCAGCATTTT
CASSLAAYTDTQHF
>TRBV4-3|NA|NA|TRBJ2-7
TGCGCCAGCAGCCGAGCCGAAGGAGGGGGCGGCGACGAGCAGTACTTC
CASSRAEGGGGDEQYF
>TRBV30|NA|NA|TRBJ2-3
TGTGCCTGGACAGGGGCCCCCCACACAGATACGCAGTATTTT
CAWTGAPHTDTQYF
>TRBV5-5|TRBD1|few|TRBJ2-7
TGTGCCAGCAGCGGTGGACAGGGATCCTACGAGCAGTACTTC
CASSGGQGSYEQYF
>TRBV7-2|TRBD1|NA|TRBJ1-2
TGTGCCAGCAGCTTAGTTACAGGGGGAAACTATGGCTACACCTTC
CASSLVTGGNYGYTF
>TRBV30|TRBD1|NA|TRBJ2-2
TGTGCCTGGAGTGAAGTGACAGGGGTAACCGGGGAGCTGTTTTTT
CAWSEVTGVTGELFF
>TRBV7-6|NA|NA|TRBJ2-5
TGTGCCAGCAGCTTAAGAGGAGAGACCCAGTACTTC
CASSLRGETQYF
>TRBV5-1|TRBD1|NA|TRBJ1-3
TGCGCCAGCAGCGCCGGACAGGGGTTCTCTGGAAACACCATATATTTT
CASSAGQGFSGNTIYF
>TRBV16|NA|NA|TRBJ1-1
TGTGCCAGCAGCCAAATCTCACTTAACCCAGCACCGGGACTGAAAGAAGCTTTCTTT
CASSQISLNPAPGLKEAFF
>TRBV7-2|NA|once|TRBJ2-1
TGTGCCAGCAGCTTATCGGTCCAATGGTGGCAGTTCTTC
CASSLSVQWWQFF
>TRBV11-3|NA|NA|TRBJ1-2
TGTGCCAGCAGCTTAGACAGGAGCGGGTCCGGCTACACCTTC
CASSLDRSGSGYTF
>TRBV7-2|NA|few|TRBJ1-1
TGTGCCAGCAGCTCGACAGGCCCCGAAGCTTTCTTT
CASSSTGPEAFF
>TRBV11-3|NA|once|TRBJ1-6
TGTGCCAGCAGCTGGGAGGAGGGGTCTAATTCACCCCTCCACTTT
CASSWEEGSNSPLHF
>TRBV7-2|NA|NA|TRBJ1-5
TGTGCCAGCAGCTTAGTGGCTAGCAATCAGCCCCAGCATTTT
CASSLVASNQPQHF
>TRBV19|TRBD1|NA|TRBJ1-2
TGTGCCAGTAGTACCCGACAGGGTAACTATGGCTACACCTTC
CASSTRQGNYGYTF
>TRBV12-5|NA|NA|TRBJ2-7
TGTGCTAGTGGTTCCCCCCCGGGTCCCCACGAGCAGTACTTC
CASGSPPGPHEQYF
>TRBV5-1|TRBD2|NA|TRBJ2-3
TGCGCCAGCAGCTTGGATATCGTCGGTGGCGGGGGATTCACAGATACGCAGTATTTT
CASSLDIVGGGGFTDTQYF
>TRBV5-4|NA|NA|TRBJ2-2
TGTGCCAGCAGCTTGGGGCTAGCCGCCACCGGGGAGCTGTTTTTT
CASSLGLAATGELFF
>TRBV30|NA|NA|TRBJ1-2
TGTGCCTGGAGTTTAGCGGGGCAGGGTCCTTATGGCTACACCTTC
CAWSLAGQGPYGYTF
>TRBV7-6|NA|once|TRBJ2-6
TGTGCCAGCAGCTTAGCGAGGCCAGCCCTTCCTACTGGGGCCAACGTCCTGACTTTC
CASSLARPALPTGANVLTF
>TRBV6-5|NA|NA|TRBJ2-7
TGTGCCAGCAGTTACTCTGGCAGGGGCTACGAGCAGTACTTC
CASSYSGRGYEQYF